This T cell receptor (beta chain) stems from a study of radiotherapy plus CTLA-4 blockade in lung cancer. This CDR3 region has 13 residues. The V gene's germline CDR1 is SGHVS and CDR2 FQNEAQ. V trimming: 5 bases; J trimming: 8 bases; junction bases outside the gene matches: 6. There are a few counts of this clone. Its specificity is not known. General study points: Expansion of tumor-derived TCR clones was observed in blood after radiotherapy plus ipilimumab.

The table came from immunoSEQ multiplex PCR; TCRdb's copy has only in-frame clones and leaves some out. This sample has about 90,000 clones, with more than 70% found just once. Sequencing used peripheral blood, obtained from a patient treated with radiotherapy plus ipilimumab. The sequence derives from a human donor with non-small cell lung cancer that progressed on radiotherapy plus ipilimumab. The chain is built from TRBV7-8 and TRBJ2-1; TRBD1 matches 7 bases. CDR3 in amino acids: CASSPGQVHEQFF. The CDR3 DNA is TGTGCCAGCAGCCCCGGACAGGTCCATGAGCAGTTCTTC.